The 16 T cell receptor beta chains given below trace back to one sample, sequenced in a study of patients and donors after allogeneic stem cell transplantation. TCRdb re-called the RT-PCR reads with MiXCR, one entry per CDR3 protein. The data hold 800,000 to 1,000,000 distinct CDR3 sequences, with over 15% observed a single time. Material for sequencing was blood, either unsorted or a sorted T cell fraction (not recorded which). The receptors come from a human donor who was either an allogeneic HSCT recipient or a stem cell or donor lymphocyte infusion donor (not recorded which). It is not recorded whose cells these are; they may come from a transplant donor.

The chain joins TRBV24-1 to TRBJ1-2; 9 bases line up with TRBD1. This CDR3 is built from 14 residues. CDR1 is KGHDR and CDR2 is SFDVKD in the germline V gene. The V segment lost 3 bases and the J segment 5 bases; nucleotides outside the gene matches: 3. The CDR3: CATSDAGQGYGYTF. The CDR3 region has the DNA TGTGCCACCAGTGATGCTGGACAGGGGTATGGCTACACCTTC.

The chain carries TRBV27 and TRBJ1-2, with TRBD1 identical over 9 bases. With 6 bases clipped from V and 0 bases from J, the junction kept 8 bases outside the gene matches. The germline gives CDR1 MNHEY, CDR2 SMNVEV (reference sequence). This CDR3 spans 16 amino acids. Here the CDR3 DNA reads TGTGCCAGCAGCCGAGCAGGGACAGGGACTAACTATGGCTACACCTTC. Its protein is CASSRAGTGTNYGYTF.

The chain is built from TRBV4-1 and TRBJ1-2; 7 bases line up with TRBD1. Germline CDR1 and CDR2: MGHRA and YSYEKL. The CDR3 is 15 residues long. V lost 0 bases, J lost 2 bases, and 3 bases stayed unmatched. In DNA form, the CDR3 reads TGCGCCAGCAGCCAAGAACAGGGGAAAAACTATGGCTACACCTTC. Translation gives CASSQEQGKNYGYTF.

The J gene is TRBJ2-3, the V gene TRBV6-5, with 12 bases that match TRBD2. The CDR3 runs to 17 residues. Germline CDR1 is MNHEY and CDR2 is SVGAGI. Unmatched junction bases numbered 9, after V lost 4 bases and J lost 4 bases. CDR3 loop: CASSSPRLAGAADTQYF. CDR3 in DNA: TGTGCCAGCAGTTCCCCTCGACTAGCGGGGGCCGCAGATACGCAGTATTTT.

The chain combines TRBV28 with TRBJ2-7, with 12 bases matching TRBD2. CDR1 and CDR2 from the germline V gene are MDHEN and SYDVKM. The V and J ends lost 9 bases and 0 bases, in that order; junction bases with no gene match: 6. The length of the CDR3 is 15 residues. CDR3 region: CASCTSGRSSYEQYF. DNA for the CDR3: TGTGCCAGTTGCACTAGCGGGAGGTCCTCCTACGAGCAGTACTTC.

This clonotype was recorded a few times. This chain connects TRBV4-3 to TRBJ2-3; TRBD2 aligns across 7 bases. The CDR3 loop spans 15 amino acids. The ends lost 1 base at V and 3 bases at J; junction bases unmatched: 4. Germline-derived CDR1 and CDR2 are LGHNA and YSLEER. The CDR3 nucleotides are TGCGCCAGCAGCCAAGGTTGGGAGGGGACAGATACGCAGTATTTT. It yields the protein CASSQGWEGTDTQYF.

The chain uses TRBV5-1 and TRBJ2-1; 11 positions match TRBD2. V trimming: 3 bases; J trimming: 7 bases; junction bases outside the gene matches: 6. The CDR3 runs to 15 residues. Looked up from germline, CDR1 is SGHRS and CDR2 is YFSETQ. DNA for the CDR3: TGCGCCAGCAGCTCTTTAGCGGGGGGGCAGAATGAGCAGTTCTTC. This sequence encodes CASSSLAGGQNEQFF.

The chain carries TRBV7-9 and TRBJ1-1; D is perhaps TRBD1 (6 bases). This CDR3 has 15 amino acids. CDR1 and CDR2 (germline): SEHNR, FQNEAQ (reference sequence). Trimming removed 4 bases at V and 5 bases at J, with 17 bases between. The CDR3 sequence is CASSWGLGEGTEAFF. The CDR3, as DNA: TGTGCCAGCAGCTGGGGGCTGGGGGAGGGAACTGAAGCTTTCTTT.

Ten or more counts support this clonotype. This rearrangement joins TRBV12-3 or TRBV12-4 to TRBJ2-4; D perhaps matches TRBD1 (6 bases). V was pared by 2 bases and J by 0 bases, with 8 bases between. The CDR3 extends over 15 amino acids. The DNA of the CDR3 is TGTGCCAGCAGTTTAAGGGGGATAGCCAAAAACATTCAGTACTTC. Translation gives CASSLRGIAKNIQYF.

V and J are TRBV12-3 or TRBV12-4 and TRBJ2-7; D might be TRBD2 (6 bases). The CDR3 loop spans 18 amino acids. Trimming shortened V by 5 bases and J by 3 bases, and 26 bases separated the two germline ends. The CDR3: CASSHYPDVGLLNYEQYF. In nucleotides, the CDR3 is TGTGCCAGCAGTCATTACCCTGACGTAGGACTATTGAACTACGAGCAGTACTTC.

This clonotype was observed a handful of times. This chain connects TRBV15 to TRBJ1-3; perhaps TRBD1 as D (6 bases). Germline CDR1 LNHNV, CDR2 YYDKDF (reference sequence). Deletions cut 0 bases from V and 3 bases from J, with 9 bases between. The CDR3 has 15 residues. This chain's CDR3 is CATSREGGRGNTIYF. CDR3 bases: TGTGCCACCAGCAGAGAGGGGGGCCGTGGAAACACCATATATTTT.

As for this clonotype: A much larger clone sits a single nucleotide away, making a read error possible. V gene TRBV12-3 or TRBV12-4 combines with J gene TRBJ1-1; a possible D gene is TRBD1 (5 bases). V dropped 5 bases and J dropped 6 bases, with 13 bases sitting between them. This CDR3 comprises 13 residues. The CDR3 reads CASSRKGYSEAFF. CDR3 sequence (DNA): TGTGCCAGCAGTAGGAAGGGGTACTCTGAAGCTTTCTTT.

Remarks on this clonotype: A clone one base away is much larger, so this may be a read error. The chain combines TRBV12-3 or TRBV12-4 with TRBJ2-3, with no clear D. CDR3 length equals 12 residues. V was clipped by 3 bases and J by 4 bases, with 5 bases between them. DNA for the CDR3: TGTGCCAGCAGTTTTAACCCAGATACGCAGTATTTT. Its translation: CASSFNPDTQYF.

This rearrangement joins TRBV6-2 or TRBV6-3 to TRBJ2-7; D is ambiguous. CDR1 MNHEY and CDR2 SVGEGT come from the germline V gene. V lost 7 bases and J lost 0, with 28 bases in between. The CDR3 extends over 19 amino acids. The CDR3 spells CASNTGSTGSKFFSYEQYF. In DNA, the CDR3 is TGTGCCAGCAACACCGGAAGTACGGGTTCCAAGTTCTTCTCCTACGAGCAGTACTTC.

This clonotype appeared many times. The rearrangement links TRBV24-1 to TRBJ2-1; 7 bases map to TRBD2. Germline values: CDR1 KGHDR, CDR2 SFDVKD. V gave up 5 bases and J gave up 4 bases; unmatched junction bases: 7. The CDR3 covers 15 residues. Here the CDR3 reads CATSVLAESYNEQFF. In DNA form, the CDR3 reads TGTGCCACCAGTGTCCTAGCGGAATCTTACAATGAGCAGTTCTTC.

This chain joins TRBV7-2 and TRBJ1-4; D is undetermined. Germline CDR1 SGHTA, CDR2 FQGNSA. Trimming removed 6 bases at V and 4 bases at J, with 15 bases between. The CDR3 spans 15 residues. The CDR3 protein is CASSQMAGVNEKLFF. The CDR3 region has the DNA TGTGCCAGCAGTCAAATGGCAGGAGTTAATGAAAAACTGTTTTTT.